This is a list of T cell receptor beta chains from one sample in a study of blood T cell repertoires in COVID-19. Clones were sequenced by immunoSEQ multiplex PCR, and TCRdb holds only the in-frame ones, with some missing. The sample records some 230,000 clones, approximately 81% being singletons. The sample consisted of peripheral blood. The origin of the receptors is a man aged 35-49 years with acute or convalescent COVID-19. CDR3s include the opening cysteine and the closing phenylalanine or tryptophan. The D gene is left open where the match is weak. Size is stated for part of the rows, as once, few or many counts, or as a class when the clone is expanded.

d_call clone_size j_call v_call cdr3_nt cdr3_aa
NA once TRBJ1-1 TRBV4-1 TGCGCCAGCAGCCTCCTTTCCGGGGGGACTGAAGCTTTCTTT CASSLLSGGTEAFF
TRBD2 NA TRBJ2-2 TRBV6-5 TGTGCCACCTCTCGGGGGGCCGGGGAGCTGTTTTTT CATSRGAGELFF
NA few TRBJ1-4 TRBV28 TGTGCCAGCAGTCCGGGGGACTTAATCAGTGAAAAACTGTTTTTT CASSPGDLISEKLFF
NA NA TRBJ1-1 TRBV28 TGTGCCAGCAGTTGGACTAGGCTGAACACTGAAGCTTTCTTT CASSWTRLNTEAFF
TRBD1 few TRBJ2-7 TRBV13 TGTGCCAGCACAGACAGGGGGCGTCGGGACGAGCAGTACTTC CASTDRGRRDEQYF
NA NA TRBJ2-7 TRBV4-3 TGCGCCAGCAGCCAAGAAAGTGGCCCTTACGAGCAGTACTTC CASSQESGPYEQYF
NA NA TRBJ1-1 TRBV7-3 TGTGCCAGCAGCCACTGGGAGCTCGGAGATACTGAAGCTTTCTTT CASSHWELGDTEAFF
TRBD1 NA TRBJ2-1 TRBV7-9 TGTGCCAGCAGCCGAGAGGGCAGGGGGTACAATGAGCAGTTCTTC CASSREGRGYNEQFF
NA NA TRBJ2-4 TRBV11-2 TGTGCCAGCAGCTTAGAGGGCAACCCCGGGGACATTCAGTACTTC CASSLEGNPGDIQYF
NA NA TRBJ1-1 TRBV19 TGTGCCAGTAGTATATTGAAGAGGAGGACTGAAGCTTTCTTT CASSILKRRTEAFF
NA NA TRBJ1-3 TRBV5-1 TGCGCCAGCAGCCCCCAGGAGGCCTCTGGAAACACCATATATTTT CASSPQEASGNTIYF
NA NA TRBJ1-1 TRBV6-5 TGTGCCAGCAGTTACCTGGCAGGATCGAACACTGAAGCTTTCTTT CASSYLAGSNTEAFF
NA NA TRBJ2-7 TRBV7-8 TGTGCCAGCAGCTTAGCCCCGGACAGCTCCTACGAGCAGTACTTC CASSLAPDSSYEQYF
NA NA TRBJ1-2 TRBV14 TGTGCCAGCAGACTGGCGGGGGGCGGTGGCTACACCTTC CASRLAGGGGYTF
TRBD1 NA TRBJ1-3 TRBV4-3 TGCGCCAGCAGCCAGACAGGGACTCTCTCTGGAAACACCATATATTTT CASSQTGTLSGNTIYF
NA NA TRBJ2-1 TRBV5-6 TGTGCCAGCAGCCGGTACAATGAGCAGTTCTTC CASSRYNEQFF
TRBD1 NA TRBJ1-1 TRBV11-1 TGTGCCAGCAGCTTGTATGGACAGGGGACCTCTGAAGCTTTCTTT CASSLYGQGTSEAFF
TRBD2 NA TRBJ2-1 TRBV7-2 TGTGCCAGCAGCGTGACTAGCGGGGGGGCCCCCGATGAGCAGTTCTTC CASSVTSGGAPDEQFF
NA NA TRBJ1-1 TRBV5-1 TGCGCCAGCACAAAGGACAGTATTTCCACTGAAGCTTTCTTT CASTKDSISTEAFF
TRBD1 NA TRBJ1-6 TRBV3-1/TRBV3-2 TGTGCCAGCAGCCCTCGGACAGGGAATTCACCCCTCCACTTT CASSPRTGNSPLHF
NA once TRBJ2-2 TRBV12-5 TGTGCTAGTGGTTTGGAACAGGCCGGGGAGCTGTTTTTT CASGLEQAGELFF
TRBD1 NA TRBJ2-3 TRBV5-4 TGTGCCAGCAGCTTAATTAGACAGGGCGGCACAGATACGCAGTATTTT CASSLIRQGGTDTQYF
NA NA TRBJ2-1 TRBV7-9 TGTGCCAGCAGCTTAGCGGGGCAGGGGGGAAATGAGCAGTTCTTC CASSLAGQGGNEQFF
NA few TRBJ2-7 TRBV7-9 TGTGCCAGCAATATAACAACCTACGAGCAGTACTTC CASNITTYEQYF
NA once TRBJ2-2 TRBV2 TGTGCCAGCAGAGTGCGCCTGAACACCGGGGAGCTGTTTTTT CASRVRLNTGELFF
NA few TRBJ1-4 TRBV12-3/TRBV12-4 TGTGCCAGCAGTTTTATAGAGAATGAAAAACTGTTTTTT CASSFIENEKLFF
TRBD2 once TRBJ2-3 TRBV3-1/TRBV3-2 TGTGCCAGCAGTCCGGGACTAGCGTCGTCAGATACGCAGTATTTT CASSPGLASSDTQYF
NA NA TRBJ2-1 TRBV6-1 TGTGCCAGCAGTGAAGCTCGGCAGGGTAATGAGCAGTTCTTC CASSEARQGNEQFF
NA NA TRBJ1-2 TRBV18 TGTGCCAGCTCACCACCGAGCAACCCTAACTATGGCTACACCTTC CASSPPSNPNYGYTF
TRBD2 NA TRBJ2-1 TRBV5-1 TGCGCCAGCAGCCGGGTTGGCGGGAGCTCCTACAATGAGCAGTTCTTC CASSRVGGSSYNEQFF
TRBD1 NA TRBJ1-2 TRBV19 TGTGCCAGTCAGAAACCGGGACAGGGGGCGGATGGCTACACCTTC CASQKPGQGADGYTF
NA NA TRBJ1-2 TRBV14 TGTGCCAGCAGCCAGGTTGGAGGGAATGGCTACACCTTC CASSQVGGNGYTF
NA NA TRBJ1-5 TRBV3-1/TRBV3-2 TGTGCCAGCAGCCAAGATTTGGGGGGTGGCAATCAGCCCCAGCATTTT CASSQDLGGGNQPQHF
NA NA TRBJ1-1 TRBV18 TGTGCCAGCTCACCGATGACAGACGAAGCTTTCTTT CASSPMTDEAFF
TRBD1 NA TRBJ1-6 TRBV13 TGTGCCAGCAGCTTAGAGGGACAGGGAGCGAATTCACCCCTCCACTTT CASSLEGQGANSPLHF